This T cell receptor (beta chain) was sequenced for a study of blood T cells in healthy people across ages. The second PCR ran roughly 7 to 12 cycles with a sample-barcoded 5' primer and J-beta primers. Every sample returned 2.5 million or more CDR3-containing paired-end reads. TCRdb called the 5' RACE reads again in MiXCR, with one record for every CDR3 protein. The repertoire holds 910,000 or so distinct CDR3 sequences, approximately 50% seen once, with about a fifth in the top ten. The sequenced material came from blood. The clonotype originates from a woman aged 60-75 years in good health.

The CDR3: CASSLRVPGELFF. CDR3 bases: TGTGCCAGCAGCCTCAGGGTTCCCGGGGAGCTGTTTTTT. The chain links TRBV7-3 to TRBJ2-2, with D perhaps TRBD1 (5 bases). CDR3 length: 13 residues. Trimming pared 5 bases from V and 6 bases from J, leaving 10 bases between. Germline assignment: CDR1 SGHTA and CDR2 FQGTGA.